Each of the 17 T cell receptor beta chains below was sequenced from the same sample in a study of T-cell reconstitution after alpha-beta-depleted transplantation in children. The TCRbeta library incorporated unique molecular identifiers. TCRdb itself ran the PCR reads through MiXCR, one entry per CDR3 protein. The sample has hundreds of thousands of distinct CDR3 sequences, around 17% seen once. Sequenced here: PBMCs, mostly from graft donor cells, sampled 360 days after TCRalphabeta/CD19-depleted stem cell transplant. The receptors stem from a male patient younger than 18 who had a stem cell transplant for acute lymphoblastic leukemia, so the T cells may come from the graft donor.

Note on this clonotype: Sequence at one end of the junction differs from germline and may be a read error. The V gene is TRBV5-1, the J gene TRBJ2-7; perhaps TRBD2 as D (5 bases). The CDR3 has 14 amino acids. Germline V gene lookup returns CDR1 SGHRS and CDR2 YFSETQ. CDR3 residues: CARSLKQGGGEQYF. The CDR3 coding sequence is TGCGCCAGAAGCTTGAAACAAGGAGGTGGGGAGCAGTACTTC.

This clonotype was counted between two and nine times. The chain combines TRBV4-1 with TRBJ2-2; possibly TRBD1 or TRBD2 for D (5 bases each). Per the germline V gene, CDR1 is MGHRA and CDR2 is YSYEKL. This CDR3 has 15 residues. V gave up 1 base and J gave up 0 bases, with 6 bases separating them. CDR3 amino acids: CASSQAGPNTGELFF. The CDR3 DNA reads TGCGCCAGCAGCCAAGCGGGGCCGAACACCGGGGAGCTGTTTTTT.

This clonotype was counted a few times. J is TRBJ2-5 and V is TRBV10-3; 11 nucleotides agree with TRBD2. This CDR3 is 15 amino acids long. Germline V CDR1 and CDR2: ENHRY, SYGVKD. The trim removed 7 bases at V and 5 bases at J, leaving 9 bases unmatched. CDR3 DNA: TGTGCCATCAAGGGACTAGCGGTTACGCGGGAGACCCAGTACTTC. Residues: CAIKGLAVTRETQYF.

V is TRBV7-6 and J is TRBJ2-2; D is possibly TRBD2 (5 bases). CDR1 is SGHVS and CDR2 is FNYEAQ in the germline V gene. The CDR3 covers 14 residues. V was pared by 4 bases and J by 7 bases, with 13 bases between. The CDR3 DNA sequence: TGTGCCAGCAGCTCAACTAGTCTGAGCGGGGAGCTGTTTTTT. Protein: CASSSTSLSGELFF.

This clonotype was detected ten times or more. The V and J genes are TRBV15 and TRBJ2-1; 7 nucleotides match TRBD1. The CDR3 has 18 amino acids. Germline V lookup: CDR1 LNHNV, CDR2 YYDKDF (reference sequence). V shed 1 base, J shed 2 bases, and the junction held 11 bases outside the gene matches. The CDR3 is CATSRGFWDRTTYNEQFF. The CDR3 DNA is TGTGCCACCAGCAGAGGATTTTGGGACAGAACCACCTACAATGAGCAGTTCTTC.

The CDR3, as DNA: TGCGCCAGCAGCGTAGGCCACGGACAGCCGAACACCGGGGAGCTGTTTTTT. Translation: CASSVGHGQPNTGELFF. The chain is built from TRBV5-1 and TRBJ2-2; a possible D gene is TRBD1 (6 bases). Germline CDR1 reads SGHRS; CDR2 reads YFSETQ. Between the trimmed V and J ends, which lost 4 bases and 0 bases, there was a span of 16 bases. The CDR3 spans 17 residues.

This chain joins TRBV10-3 and TRBJ2-7; 10 nucleotides match TRBD2. V was clipped by 8 bases and J by 2 bases; unmatched bases: 6. CDR3 size: 14 residues. Germline assignment: CDR1 ENHRY and CDR2 SYGVKD. The CDR3: CAIGVGTSAYEQYF. In nucleotides, the CDR3 is TGTGCCATCGGGGTAGGGACTAGCGCCTACGAGCAGTACTTC.

V usage is TRBV11-1 and J usage is TRBJ2-7, with D maybe TRBD2 (8 bases). The germline V and J ends were trimmed by 7 bases and 5 bases, with 24 bases remaining between them. Germline V CDR1 and CDR2: SGHAT, FQDESV (reference sequence). The CDR3 is made up of 16 amino acids. CDR3 in amino acids: CASTPIAGQHSNEQYF. The DNA for the CDR3 is TGTGCCAGCACCCCCATAGCGGGACAGCATTCTAACGAGCAGTACTTC.

This clonotype was counted a few times. This chain joins TRBV27 and TRBJ2-7; 8 bases fit TRBD1. The germline V gene encodes CDR1 MNHEY and CDR2 SMNVEV (reference sequence). The CDR3 totals 14 residues. The ends lost 0 bases at V and 6 bases at J; junction bases unmatched: 4. CDR3 bases: TGTGCCAGCAGTTTATCGCTGGGACAGGCCGAGCAGTACTTC. Protein: CASSLSLGQAEQYF.

The rearrangement joins TRBV4-1 to TRBJ2-5; D unclear. V lost 0 bases to trimming and J lost 6 bases, with 11 bases between them. The CDR3 is 14 residues long. The germline V gene has CDR1 MGHRA and CDR2 YSYEKL. The CDR3 bases are TGCGCCAGCAGCCAAGAAGTTGCGGACCAGACCCAGTACTTC. This translates into CASSQEVADQTQYF.

The chain couples TRBV5-1 to TRBJ1-1, with 9 positions matching TRBD1. Trimming at V came to 4 bases and at J to 0 bases, leaving 7 bases not matched to a gene. Per the germline V gene, CDR1 is SGHRS and CDR2 is YFSETQ. The CDR3 covers 16 residues. CDR3: CASSPQDRGLNTEAFF. The CDR3 region has the DNA TGCGCCAGCAGCCCCCAGGACAGGGGATTGAACACTGAAGCTTTCTTT.

The V and J genes are TRBV11-2 and TRBJ2-3; tentatively, D is TRBD2 (5 bases). The CDR3 has 16 amino acids. Looked up from germline, CDR1 is SGHAT and CDR2 is FQNNGV. Trimming took off 0 bases at V and 6 bases at J, with 16 bases between the two ends. The CDR3 protein is CASSLETQRGWDTQYF. The CDR3, as DNA: TGTGCCAGCAGCTTAGAAACCCAACGGGGTTGGGATACGCAGTATTTT.

This clonotype has more than one count but fewer than ten. The chain carries TRBV7-3 and TRBJ2-2; 7 positions agree with TRBD1. The CDR3 length is 16 residues. CDR1 SGHTA and CDR2 FQGTGA come from the germline V gene. J lost 4 bases, V lost 4 bases, and 9 bases had no gene match. The CDR3 reads CASSSRPRGSTGELFF. In DNA, the CDR3 is TGTGCCAGCAGCTCCCGCCCCAGGGGGAGCACCGGGGAGCTGTTTTTT. The full variable domain, with the rest looked up from reference TRBV7-3 and TRBJ2-2, is GAGVSQTPSNKVTEKGKYVELRCDPISGHTALYWYRQSLGQGPEFLIYFQGTGAADDSGLPNDRFFAVRPEGSVSTLKIQRTERGDSAVYLCASSSRPRGSTGELFFGEGSRLTVL.

This clonotype has more than one count but fewer than ten. The chain combines TRBV7-9 with TRBJ2-2; D perhaps matches TRBD2 (6 bases). The CDR3 contains 14 residues. The V end lost 5 bases, the J end lost 6 bases, and 13 bases lay between the germline ends. CDR1 and CDR2 from the germline V gene are SEHNR and FQNEAQ (reference sequence). The CDR3 is CASSGRDPPGELFF. In DNA form, the CDR3 reads TGTGCCAGCAGCGGGCGGGACCCCCCCGGGGAGCTGTTTTTT.

The table lists this clonotype with a few counts. V is TRBV21-1 and J is TRBJ2-7; no check of the table's D call, TRBD2, against the DNA was made. TRBV21-1 is deemed a pseudogene. This CDR3 contains 15 residues. CDR3 sequence reads: CASTVESGEGYEQYF. DNA of the CDR3: TGTGCCAGCACCGTAGAATCAGGGGAGGGCTACGAGCAGTACTTC.

This rearrangement joins TRBV7-9 to TRBJ2-1; the D is unclear. Between the trimmed V and J ends, which lost 1 base and 5 bases, there was a span of 12 bases. This CDR3 has 15 residues. Germline CDR1 is SEHNR and CDR2 is FQNEAQ (reference sequence). Written as DNA, the CDR3 is TGTGCCAGCAGCTTAGTTATCCGGAGACACAATGAGCAGTTCTTC. It yields the protein CASSLVIRRHNEQFF.

The chain employs TRBV15 and TRBJ1-1; unclear D gene. V shed 5 bases and J shed 0 bases, with 10 bases lying between them. This CDR3 region has 14 residues. Germline V CDR1 and CDR2: LNHNV, YYDKDF (reference sequence). DNA for the CDR3: TGTGCCACCAGCCAAGGCGAGATGAACACTGAAGCTTTCTTT. Amino acids: CATSQGEMNTEAFF.